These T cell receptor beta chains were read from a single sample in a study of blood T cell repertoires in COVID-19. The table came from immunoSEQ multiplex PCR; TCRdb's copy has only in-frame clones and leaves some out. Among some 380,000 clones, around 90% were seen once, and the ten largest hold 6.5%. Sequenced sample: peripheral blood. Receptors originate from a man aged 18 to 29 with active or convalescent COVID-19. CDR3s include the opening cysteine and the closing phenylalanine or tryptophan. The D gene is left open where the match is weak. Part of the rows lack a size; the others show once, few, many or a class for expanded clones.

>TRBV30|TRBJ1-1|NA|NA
TGTGCCTGGAGCGTTTCGGGAGACTGGGAGAACACTGAAGCTTTCTTT
CAWSVSGDWENTEAFF
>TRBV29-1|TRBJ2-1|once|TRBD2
TGCAGCGTTTGCCCGGGGGAGGGCCTAATCCACAATGAGCAGTTCTTC
CSVCPGEGLIHNEQFF
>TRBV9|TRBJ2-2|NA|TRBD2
TGTGCCAGCAGCGTCCGACTAGCGGCCGGGGAGCTGTTTTTT
CASSVRLAAGELFF
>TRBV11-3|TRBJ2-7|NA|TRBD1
TGTGCCAGCAGCTTAGGCCCCGGGACAGGGAACGAGCAGTACTTC
CASSLGPGTGNEQYF
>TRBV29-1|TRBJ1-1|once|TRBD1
TGCAGCGTTGACGACAGGGGGAACACTGAAGCTTTCTTT
CSVDDRGNTEAFF
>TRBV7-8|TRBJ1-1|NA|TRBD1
TGTGCCAGCAGCTTACCCGGACAGGCGACTGAAGCTTTCTTT
CASSLPGQATEAFF
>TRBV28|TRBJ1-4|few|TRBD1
TGTGCCAGCAGGGACAGGGGGACAACTAATGAAAAACTGTTTTTT
CASRDRGTTNEKLFF
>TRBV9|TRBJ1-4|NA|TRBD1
TGTGCCAGCAGCGTAGCCGGACAGGGGGCGGAAAAACTGTTTTTT
CASSVAGQGAEKLFF
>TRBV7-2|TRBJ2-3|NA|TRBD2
TGTGCCAGCAGCTTTAGCGGGGGGGAGGCGGATACGCAGTATTTT
CASSFSGGEADTQYF
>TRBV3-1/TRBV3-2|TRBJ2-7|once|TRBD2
TGTGCCAGCAGCCAACCATCTGCGGGCGGGGGCGAGCAGTACTTC
CASSQPSAGGGEQYF
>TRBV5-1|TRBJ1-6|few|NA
TGCGCCAGCAGCTCCACAGGGTACCTCTATAATTCACCCCTCCACTTT
CASSSTGYLYNSPLHF
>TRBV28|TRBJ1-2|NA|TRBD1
TGTGCCAGCAGTTTGGTAGGACAGGGGAACTATGGCTACACCTTC
CASSLVGQGNYGYTF
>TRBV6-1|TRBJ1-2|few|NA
TGTGCCAGCAGTGGCAGTAGACGGAGAACTAACTATGGCTACACCTTC
CASSGSRRRTNYGYTF
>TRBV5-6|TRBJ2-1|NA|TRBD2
TGTGCCAGCAGCTTGGCTAGCGGGACGGTTGAGCAGTTCTTC
CASSLASGTVEQFF
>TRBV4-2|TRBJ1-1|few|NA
TGTGCCAGCAGCCCCACTCCCGGACTGTTGAACACTGAAGCTTTCTTT
CASSPTPGLLNTEAFF
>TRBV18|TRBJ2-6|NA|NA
TGTGCCAGCTCACCAGGGACATTAGCCAACGTCCTGACTTTC
CASSPGTLANVLTF
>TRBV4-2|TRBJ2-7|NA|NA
TGTGCCAGCAGCCAAGATGTGACTATAGGATCCTACGAGCAGTACTTC
CASSQDVTIGSYEQYF
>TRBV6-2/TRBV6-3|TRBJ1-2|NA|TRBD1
TGTGCCAGCAGTAGAGGACAGGGAGGATATGGCTACACCTTC
CASSRGQGGYGYTF
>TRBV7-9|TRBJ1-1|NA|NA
TGTGCCAGCAGCTCAACCCGGGGGAACACTGAAGCTTTCTTT
CASSSTRGNTEAFF
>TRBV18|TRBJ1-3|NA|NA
TGTGCCAGCTCACCCGCACAGGTGAACTCTGGAAACACCATATATTTT
CASSPAQVNSGNTIYF
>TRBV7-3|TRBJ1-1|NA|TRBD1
TGTGCCAGCAGCCAGGACAGGGCCACTGAAGCTTTCTTT
CASSQDRATEAFF
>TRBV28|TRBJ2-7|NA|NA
TGTGCCAGCAGTCCTTATTACGGTTACGAGCAGTACTTC
CASSPYYGYEQYF
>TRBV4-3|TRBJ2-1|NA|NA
TGCGCCAGCAGCCAAGGCGCATCTCGGGGAACCTACAATGAGCAGTTCTTC
CASSQGASRGTYNEQFF
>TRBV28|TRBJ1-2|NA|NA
TGTGCCAGCAGTTTAGACAGTAAGAACTATGGCTACACCTTC
CASSLDSKNYGYTF
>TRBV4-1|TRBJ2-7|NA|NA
TGCGCCAGCAGCCAAGTTGAACAGGGAGGGAGCTACGAGCAGTACTTC
CASSQVEQGGSYEQYF
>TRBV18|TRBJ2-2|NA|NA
TGTGCCAGCTCAACGACAGACACCGGGGAGCTGTTTTTT
CASSTTDTGELFF
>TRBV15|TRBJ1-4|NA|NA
TGTGCCACCAGCGGGGGTTGGGGGGTAACTAATGAAAAACTGTTTTTT
CATSGGWGVTNEKLFF
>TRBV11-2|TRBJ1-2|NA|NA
TGTGCCAGCAGCTTCTCAGGGGTGGATGGCTACACCTTC
CASSFSGVDGYTF
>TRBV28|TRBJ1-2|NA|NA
TGTGCCAGCAGTTTAGGAGGTATCTATGGCTACACCTTC
CASSLGGIYGYTF
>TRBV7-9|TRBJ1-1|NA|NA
TGTGCCAGCAGCTTAGGAAATGGGGAGGCTGAAGCTTTCTTT
CASSLGNGEAEAFF
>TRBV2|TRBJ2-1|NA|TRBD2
TGTGCCAGCATTAGGGGCGGGAGCCTCAATGAGCAGTTCTTC
CASIRGGSLNEQFF
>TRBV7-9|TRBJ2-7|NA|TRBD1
TGTGCCAGCAGCCCAACAGGGGGGCCGAGCTCCTACGAGCAGTACTTC
CASSPTGGPSSYEQYF
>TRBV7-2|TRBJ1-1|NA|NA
TGTGCCAGCAGCGCCTTCGGGGGGGGCTTCCCAGCTTTCTTT
CASSAFGGGFPAFF
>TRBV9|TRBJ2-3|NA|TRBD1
TGTGCCAGCAGCACCGGGACAGTCATTGCAGATACGCAGTATTTT
CASSTGTVIADTQYF
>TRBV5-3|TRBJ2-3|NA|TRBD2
TGTGCCAGAAGCTCTGAAAGCGGGAGGCCCTGCACAGATACGCAGTATTTT
CARSSESGRPCTDTQYF
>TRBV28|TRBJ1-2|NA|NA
TGTGCCAGCGAGGGATACGTAGGGACTTGGTATGGCTACACCTTC
CASEGYVGTWYGYTF
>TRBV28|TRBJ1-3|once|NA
TGTGCCAGCAGTTCCCCAGGGTTGGCTGGAAACACCATATATTTT
CASSSPGLAGNTIYF
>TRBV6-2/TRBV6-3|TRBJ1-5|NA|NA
TGTGCCAGCAGCTCAACCCGGGGTACACGGAATCAGCCCCAGCATTTT
CASSSTRGTRNQPQHF
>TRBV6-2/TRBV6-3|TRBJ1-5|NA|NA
TGTGCCAGCAGTTACCCCAGAAATAGCAATCAGCCCCAGCATTTT
CASSYPRNSNQPQHF
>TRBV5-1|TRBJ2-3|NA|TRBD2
TGCGCCAGCAGCTTGGTGGTAGCGGGAGGGCCAGATACGCAGTATTTT
CASSLVVAGGPDTQYF
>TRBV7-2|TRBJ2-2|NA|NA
TGTGCCAGCAGCTTTAGCGTTCCCGGGGAGCTGTTTTTT
CASSFSVPGELFF
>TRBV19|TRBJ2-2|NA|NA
TGTGCCAGCACCCCCAGGGAGAACACCGGGGAGCTGTTTTTT
CASTPRENTGELFF
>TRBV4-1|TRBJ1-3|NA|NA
TGCGCCAGCAGCGAAGCCGACAGTCAGGGAAACACCATATATTTT
CASSEADSQGNTIYF
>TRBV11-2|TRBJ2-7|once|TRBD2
TGTGCCAGCAGCTTGCGGGGGAGTCCCTACGAGCAGTACTTC
CASSLRGSPYEQYF
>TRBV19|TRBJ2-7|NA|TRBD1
TGTGCCAGTAGCGACAGGGGGCGGACCTACGAGCAGTACTTC
CASSDRGRTYEQYF
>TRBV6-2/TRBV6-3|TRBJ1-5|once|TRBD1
TGTGCCAGCAGTCCAGGACAGGGCGGTCAGCCCCAGCATTTT
CASSPGQGGQPQHF
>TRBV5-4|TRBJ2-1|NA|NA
TGTGCCAGCAGCTTCGGGGGAGGAAGAACCTACAATGAGCAGTTCTTC
CASSFGGGRTYNEQFF
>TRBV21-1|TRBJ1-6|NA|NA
TGTGCCAGCAGCAAAGAGGGGGCAGGGGGGCCATTATCTAGTTCACCCCTCCACTTT
CASSKEGAGGPLSSSPLHF
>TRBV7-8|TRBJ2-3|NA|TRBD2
TGTGCCAGCAGCTTAGCTGGGAGGGCGGCGGCAGATACGCAGTATTTT
CASSLAGRAAADTQYF
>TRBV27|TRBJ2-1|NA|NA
TGTGCCAGCAGTTTTCCAGGGCAACACAATGAGCAGTTCTTC
CASSFPGQHNEQFF
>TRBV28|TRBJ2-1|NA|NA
TGTGCCAGCAGTTTACGCAGCTCCTACAATGAGCAGTTCTTC
CASSLRSSYNEQFF
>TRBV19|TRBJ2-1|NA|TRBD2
TGTGCCAGTAGTAAGAGCGGGGGGGCTTACAATGAGCAGTTCTTC
CASSKSGGAYNEQFF
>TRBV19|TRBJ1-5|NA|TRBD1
TGTGCCAGTAGTATCCTCTCCTCGACAGGGTGGAATCAGCCCCAGCATTTT
CASSILSSTGWNQPQHF